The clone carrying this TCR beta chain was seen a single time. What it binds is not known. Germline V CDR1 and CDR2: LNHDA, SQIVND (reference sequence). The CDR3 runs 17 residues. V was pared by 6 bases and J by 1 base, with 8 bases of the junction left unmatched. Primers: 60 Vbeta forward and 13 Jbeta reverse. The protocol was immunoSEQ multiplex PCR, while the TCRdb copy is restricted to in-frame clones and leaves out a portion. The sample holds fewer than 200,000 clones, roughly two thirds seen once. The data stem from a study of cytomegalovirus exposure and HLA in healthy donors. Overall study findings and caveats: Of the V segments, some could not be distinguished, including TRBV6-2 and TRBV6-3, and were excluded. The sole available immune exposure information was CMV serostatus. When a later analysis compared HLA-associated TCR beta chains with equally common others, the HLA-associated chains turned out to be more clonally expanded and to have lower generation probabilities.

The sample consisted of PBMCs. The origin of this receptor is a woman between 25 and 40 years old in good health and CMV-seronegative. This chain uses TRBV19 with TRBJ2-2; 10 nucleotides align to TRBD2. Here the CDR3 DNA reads TGTGCCAGTAGGGAAATACTAGCGGGATTGAACACCGGGGAGCTGTTTTTT. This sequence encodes CASREILAGLNTGELFF.